This T cell receptor beta chain was documented in a study of CD8 T cells in Susac syndrome. Sequencing of TCR beta covered CD8+ and CD4+ T cells obtained from blood. FACS was used to enrich TEMRA cells, whereas the CD8+ and CD4+ T cells were obtained by negative isolation. Remarks on this clonotype: Its target is unknown.

With random hexamers, reverse transcription was performed on about 0.45 to 1 ug of RNA. TCRdb independently ran MiXCR on the immunoSEQ multiplex PCR reads; one entry per CDR3 protein. The table records 200,000 to 250,000 distinct CDR3 sequences, about 95% of them present only once. In germline, CDR1 is LNHDA, CDR2 SQIVND (reference sequence). V lost 3 bases and J lost 5, with 11 bases in between. This CDR3 spans 13 amino acids. Whole-study findings and limits: The authors acknowledged that their TCR sequencing and HLA analysis involved a relatively small number of individuals.

The chain links TRBV19 to TRBJ2-7, with D perhaps matching TRBD1 or TRBD2 (5 bases each). Specimen: CD4+ T cells from PBMCs. This receptor was obtained from a human donor with multiple sclerosis. The DNA for the CDR3 is TGTGCCAGTAGTATGGTGAGAGGGGACGAGCAGTACTTC. Protein sequence: CASSMVRGDEQYF. The whole variable domain, filled in from reference TRBV19 and TRBJ2-7, reads DGGITQSPKYLFRKEGQNVTLSCEQNLNHDAMYWYRQDPGQGLRLIYYSQIVNDFQKGDIAEGYSVSREKKESFPLTVTSAQKNPTAFYLCASSMVRGDEQYFGPGTRLTVT.